One and the same sample provided the 3 T cell receptor beta chains below, sequenced in a study of T cell repertoires in cytomegalovirus infection. TCRdb re-analysed the reads in MiXCR, keeping a single row per CDR3 protein. This table has a few hundred thousand distinct CDR3 sequences, 20% to 25% appearing once. Antigens for these TCRs are unknown. Sequenced here: cultured PBMCs, sampled from culture after CMV antigen stimulation. Receptors originate from a human donor in good health (CMV status not recorded). Some clones in this sample may be carry-over from other donors' samples.

CDR3 sequence (DNA): TGTGCCAGCAGTTACAACGCCCGACAGGGGGGTGAGCAGTTCTTC. Its protein product is CASSYNARQGGEQFF. J is TRBJ2-1 and V is TRBV6-6; 9 nucleotides align to TRBD1. Unmatched junction bases numbered 8, after V lost 2 bases and J lost 9 bases. Germline lookup yields CDR1 MNHNY and CDR2 SVGAGI (reference sequence). CDR3 length: 15 amino acids.

For the CDR3, the DNA is TGTGCCAGCAGCGCTGATGGGGGGCGGGTTGCAGATACGCAGTATTTT. Protein product: CASSADGGRVADTQYF. This chain links TRBV7-2 with TRBJ2-3; D may correspond to TRBD1 or TRBD2 (6 bases each). This CDR3 contains 16 residues. V shed 5 bases and J shed 4 bases, with 19 bases lying between them. The germline CDR1 and CDR2 sequences are SGHTA and FQGNSA. The complete variable domain, with remaining parts taken from reference TRBV7-2 and TRBJ2-3, reads GAGVSQSPSNKVTEKGKDVELRCDPISGHTALYWYRQSLGQGLEFLIYFQGNSAPDKSGLPSDRFSAERTGGSVSTLTIQRTQQEDSAVYLCASSADGGRVADTQYFGPGTRLTVL.

The gene calls are TRBV15 and TRBJ2-3; TRBD2 is a possible D gene (6 bases). The CDR3 length is 15 residues. V was shortened by 0 bases and J by 8 bases, with 15 bases between the two germline ends. Germline CDR1 reads LNHNV; CDR2 reads YYDKDF (reference sequence). CDR3: CATSRDPKAGTTQYF. The CDR3 coding sequence is TGTGCCACCAGCAGAGACCCGAAAGCGGGTACTACGCAGTATTTT.